The TCR beta chain described here comes from a study of T cells after yellow fever vaccination. Regarding the study as a whole: Abundant clonotypes from the bulk population could have been carried over as contaminants into FACS-sorted repertoires. A large majority of primary-vaccination clones showed up again after the booster (around 95% CD4, around 90% CD8).

CDR3 length: 14 amino acids. V shed 4 bases and J 8 bases; nucleotides not matched to a gene: 5. CDR1 is SGHDT and CDR2 is YYEEEE in the germline V gene. TCR cDNA, made by 5'RACE template switching, carried an added universal primer site and UMIs. A single record per CDR3 protein comes from TCRdb applying MiXCR to the 5' RACE reads. The sample carries approximately 300,000 distinct CDR3 sequences, approximately 12% recorded once. Notes on this clonotype: Its antigen is currently unknown.

The sample here was CD4+ T cells sorted from PBMCs, taken 45 days after the yellow fever booster vaccination. This rearrangement joins TRBV5-6 to TRBJ1-4; TRBD1 matches at 10 bases. The TCR originated in a man aged 18 to 30 who received the YFV17D yellow fever vaccine. The CDR3 region is CASSLGQGYEKLFF. CDR3 sequence (DNA): TGTGCCAGCAGCCTGGGACAGGGGTACGAAAAACTGTTTTTT.